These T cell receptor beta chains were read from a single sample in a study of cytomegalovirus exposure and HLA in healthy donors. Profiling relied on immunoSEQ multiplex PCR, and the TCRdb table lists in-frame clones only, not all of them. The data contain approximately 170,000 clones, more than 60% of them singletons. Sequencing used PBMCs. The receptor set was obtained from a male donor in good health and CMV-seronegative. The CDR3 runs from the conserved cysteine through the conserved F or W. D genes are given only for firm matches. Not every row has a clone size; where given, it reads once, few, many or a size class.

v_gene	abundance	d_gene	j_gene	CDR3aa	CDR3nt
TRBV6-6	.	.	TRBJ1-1	CASSSRTGNTEAFF	TGTGCCAGCAGTTCCCGAACAGGGAACACTGAAGCTTTCTTT
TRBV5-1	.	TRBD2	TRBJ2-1	CASSLASSGQTYNEQFF	TGCGCCAGCAGCTTGGCATCTAGCGGGCAAACCTACAATGAGCAGTTCTTC
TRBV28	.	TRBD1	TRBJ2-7	CASSLGQGISYEQYF	TGTGCCAGCAGTTTGGGACAGGGGATCTCCTACGAGCAGTACTTC
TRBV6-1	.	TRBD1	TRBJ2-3	CASKKGQGGTDTQYF	TGTGCCAGCAAAAAAGGACAGGGCGGAACAGATACGCAGTATTTT
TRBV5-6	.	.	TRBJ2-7	CASSATRAGEQYF	TGTGCCAGCAGCGCGACTCGCGCCGGCGAGCAGTACTTC
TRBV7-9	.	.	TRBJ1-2	CASSFRGAEGYTF	TGTGCCAGCAGCTTTCGGGGGGCGGAGGGCTACACCTTC
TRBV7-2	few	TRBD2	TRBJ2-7	CASSLSSGSSTYEQYF	TGTGCCAGCAGCTTGAGTAGCGGGAGTTCCACGTACGAGCAGTACTTC
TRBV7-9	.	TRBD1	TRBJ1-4	CASSSTGAEKLFF	TGTGCCAGCAGCTCGACAGGGGCGGAAAAACTGTTTTTT
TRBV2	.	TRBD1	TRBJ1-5	CASRTGTGNSNQPQHF	TGTGCCAGCAGGACCGGGACAGGAAATAGCAATCAGCCCCAGCATTTT
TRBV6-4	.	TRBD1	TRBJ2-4	CASSTRQGLAKNIQYF	TGTGCCAGCAGTACGAGACAGGGGCTAGCCAAAAACATTCAGTACTTC
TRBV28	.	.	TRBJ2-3	CASSPSSSGSTDTQYF	TGTGCCAGCAGTCCATCTTCAAGCGGGAGCACAGATACGCAGTATTTT
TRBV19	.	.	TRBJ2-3	CASSIIPGGTDTQYF	TGTGCCAGTAGTATAATCCCCGGCGGGACAGATACGCAGTATTTT
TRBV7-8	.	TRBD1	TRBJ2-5	CASSARQGVLRETQYF	TGTGCCAGCAGCGCCAGACAGGGGGTTCTTCGAGAGACCCAGTACTTC
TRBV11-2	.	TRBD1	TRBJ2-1	CASSPDRGFGEQFF	TGTGCCAGCAGCCCGGACAGGGGGTTTGGTGAGCAGTTCTTC
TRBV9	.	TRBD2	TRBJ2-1	CASSVAAGGVNEQFF	TGTGCCAGCAGCGTAGCAGCGGGGGGCGTAAATGAGCAGTTCTTC
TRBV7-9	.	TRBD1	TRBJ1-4	CASSFPQGASLTNEKLFF	TGTGCCAGCAGCTTCCCCCAGGGGGCCTCCCTTACTAATGAAAAACTGTTTTTT
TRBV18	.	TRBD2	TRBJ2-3	CASSPRGTSGRVSTDTQYF	TGTGCCAGCTCACCACGAGGGACTAGCGGGAGAGTAAGCACAGATACGCAGTATTTT
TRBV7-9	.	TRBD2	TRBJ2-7	CASSPGLAEILSSEQYF	TGTGCCAGCAGCCCCGGACTAGCGGAGATTCTTAGCAGCGAGCAGTACTTC
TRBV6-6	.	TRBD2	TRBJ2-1	CAASPGLADNEQFF	TGTGCCGCCTCCCCGGGACTAGCGGACAATGAGCAGTTCTTC
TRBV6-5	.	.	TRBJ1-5	CASSYSRGQPQHF	TGTGCCAGCAGTTACTCGAGGGGGCAGCCCCAGCATTTT
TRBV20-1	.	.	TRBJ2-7	CSAGRGYEQYF	TGCAGTGCTGGACGGGGCTACGAGCAGTACTTC
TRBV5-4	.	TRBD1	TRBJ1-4	CASSLGPAGGGEKLFF	TGTGCCAGCAGCTTGGGGCCGGCAGGGGGCGGTGAAAAACTGTTTTTT
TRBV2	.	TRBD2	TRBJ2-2	CASMNSGASGELFF	TGTGCCAGCATGAATAGCGGGGCCTCCGGGGAGCTGTTTTTT
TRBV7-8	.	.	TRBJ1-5	CASSLAGANQPQHF	TGTGCCAGCAGCTTAGCAGGGGCCAATCAGCCCCAGCATTTT
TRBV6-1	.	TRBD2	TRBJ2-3	CASSERGGLDTQYF	TGTGCCAGCAGTGAGCGGGGGGGCCTGGATACGCAGTATTTT
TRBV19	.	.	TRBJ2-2	CASSMTPNTGELFF	TGTGCCAGTAGTATGACTCCCAACACCGGGGAGCTGTTTTTT
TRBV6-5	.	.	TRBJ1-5	CASSYSTSGQPQHF	TGTGCCAGCAGTTACTCGACCTCAGGCCAGCCCCAGCATTTT
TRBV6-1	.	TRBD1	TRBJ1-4	CASRTDRAEKLFF	TGTGCCAGCAGAACGGACAGGGCGGAAAAACTGTTTTTT
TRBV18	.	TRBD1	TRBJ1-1	CASSPGTVVTEAFF	TGTGCCAGCTCACCGGGGACAGTGGTTACTGAAGCTTTCTTT
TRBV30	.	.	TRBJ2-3	CAWSSTEDTQYF	TGTGCCTGGAGTAGTACCGAGGATACGCAGTATTTT
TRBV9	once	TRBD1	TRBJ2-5	CASSTGQGAPTKETQYF	TGTGCCAGCAGCACGGGACAGGGGGCCCCTACAAAAGAGACCCAGTACTTC
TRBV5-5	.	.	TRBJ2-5	CASIRRGGETQYF	TGTGCCAGCATTCGGCGAGGGGGAGAGACCCAGTACTTC
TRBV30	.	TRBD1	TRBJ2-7	CAGSRDSNEQYF	TGTGCCGGTAGTCGGGACAGCAACGAGCAGTACTTC
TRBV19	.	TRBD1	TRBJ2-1	CASSILGRQGSDEQFF	TGTGCCAGTAGTATTTTAGGGAGACAGGGAAGCGATGAGCAGTTCTTC
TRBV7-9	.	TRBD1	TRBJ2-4	CASGDRLAKNIQYF	TGTGCCAGCGGGGACAGACTAGCCAAAAACATTCAGTACTTC
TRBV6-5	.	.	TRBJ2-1	CASSYSQRANEQFF	TGTGCCAGCAGTTACTCGCAGAGGGCCAATGAGCAGTTCTTC
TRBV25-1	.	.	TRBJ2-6	CATGSGANVLTF	TGTGCCACGGGCTCTGGGGCCAACGTCCTGACTTTC
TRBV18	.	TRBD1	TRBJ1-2	CASSQGARDGYTF	TGTGCCAGCTCCCAGGGGGCGCGTGATGGCTACACCTTC
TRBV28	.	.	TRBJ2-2	CASTRRGASGELFF	TGTGCCAGCACCCGCAGGGGGGCTTCCGGGGAGCTGTTTTTT
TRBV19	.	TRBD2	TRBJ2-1	CASSSGTSVYNEQFF	TGTGCCAGTAGTTCCGGGACTAGCGTCTACAATGAGCAGTTCTTC
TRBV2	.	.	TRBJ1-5	CASIGRETEYNQPQHF	TGTGCCAGCATTGGTCGGGAGACTGAGTATAATCAGCCCCAGCATTTT